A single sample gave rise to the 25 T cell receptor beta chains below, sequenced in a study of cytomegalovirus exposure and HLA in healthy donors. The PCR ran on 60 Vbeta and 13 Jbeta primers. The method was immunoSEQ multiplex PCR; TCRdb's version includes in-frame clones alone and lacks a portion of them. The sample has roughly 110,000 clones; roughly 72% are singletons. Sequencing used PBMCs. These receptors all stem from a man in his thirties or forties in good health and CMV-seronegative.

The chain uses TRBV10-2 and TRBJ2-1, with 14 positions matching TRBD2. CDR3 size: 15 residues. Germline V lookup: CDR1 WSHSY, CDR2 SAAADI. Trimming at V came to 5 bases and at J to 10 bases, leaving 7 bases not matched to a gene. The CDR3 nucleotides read TGCGCCAGCAGTCCGGGACTAGCGGGGGTGGTAGAGCAGTTCTTC. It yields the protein CASSPGLAGVVEQFF.

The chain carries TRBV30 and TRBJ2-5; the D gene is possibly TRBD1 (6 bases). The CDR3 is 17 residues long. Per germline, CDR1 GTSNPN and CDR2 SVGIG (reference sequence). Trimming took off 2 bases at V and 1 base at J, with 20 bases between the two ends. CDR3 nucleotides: TGTGCCTGGAGTCTCTATACCGGGACACAATTCCAAGAGACCCAGTACTTC. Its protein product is CAWSLYTGTQFQETQYF.

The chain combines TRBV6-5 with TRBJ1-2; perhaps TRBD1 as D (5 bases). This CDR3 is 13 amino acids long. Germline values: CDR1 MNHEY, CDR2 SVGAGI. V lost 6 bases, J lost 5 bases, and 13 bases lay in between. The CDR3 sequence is CASRGGARYGYTF. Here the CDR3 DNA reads TGTGCCAGCAGGGGCGGGGCGCGGTATGGCTACACCTTC.

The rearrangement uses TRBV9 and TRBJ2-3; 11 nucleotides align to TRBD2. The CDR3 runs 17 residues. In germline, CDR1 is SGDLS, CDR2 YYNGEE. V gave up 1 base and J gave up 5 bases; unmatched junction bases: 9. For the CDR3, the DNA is TGTGCCAGCAGCGTAAATGGGGTAGCGGGGGGGCAAGATACGCAGTATTTT. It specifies CASSVNGVAGGQDTQYF. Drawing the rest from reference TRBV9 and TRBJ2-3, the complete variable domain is DSGVTQTPKHLITATGQRVTLRCSPRSGDLSVYWYQQSLDQGLQFLIQYYNGEERAKGNILERFSAQQFPDLHSELNLSSLELGDSALYFCASSVNGVAGGQDTQYFGPGTRLTVL.

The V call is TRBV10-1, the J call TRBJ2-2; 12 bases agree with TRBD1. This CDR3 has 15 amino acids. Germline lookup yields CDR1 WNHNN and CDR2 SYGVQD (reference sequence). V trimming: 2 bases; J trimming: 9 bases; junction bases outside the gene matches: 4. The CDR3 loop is CASSEGGQGARELFF. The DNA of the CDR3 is TGCGCCAGCAGTGAGGGGGGACAGGGGGCCCGGGAGCTGTTTTTT.

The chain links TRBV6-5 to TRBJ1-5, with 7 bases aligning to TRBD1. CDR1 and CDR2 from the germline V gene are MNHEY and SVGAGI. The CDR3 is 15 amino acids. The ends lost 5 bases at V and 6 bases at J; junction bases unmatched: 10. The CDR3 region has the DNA TGTGCCAGCAGTCAAAGAGGAGGGGGCGGTCAGCCCCAGCATTTT. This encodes CASSQRGGGGQPQHF.

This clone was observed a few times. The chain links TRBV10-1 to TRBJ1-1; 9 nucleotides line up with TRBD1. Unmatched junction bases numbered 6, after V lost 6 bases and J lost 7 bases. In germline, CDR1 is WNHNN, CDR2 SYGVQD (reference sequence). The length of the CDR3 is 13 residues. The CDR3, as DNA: TGCGCCAGCAGCCCCGGGACAGGGCTTGAAGCTTTCTTT. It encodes CASSPGTGLEAFF.

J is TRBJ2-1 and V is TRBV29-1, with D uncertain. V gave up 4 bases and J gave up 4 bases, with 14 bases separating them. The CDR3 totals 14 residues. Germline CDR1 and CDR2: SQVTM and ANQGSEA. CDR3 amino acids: CSVALEAPYNEQFF. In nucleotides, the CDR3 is TGCAGCGTTGCCTTAGAGGCCCCGTACAATGAGCAGTTCTTC.

The CDR3: CASSRLGTGTDQPQHF. The DNA for the CDR3 is TGTGCCAGCAGCCGCTTAGGTACAGGCACAGATCAGCCCCAGCATTTT. This chain joins TRBV7-8 and TRBJ1-5; perhaps TRBD1 as D (5 bases). This CDR3 region has 16 residues. Germline CDR1 and CDR2: SGHVS and FQNEAQ. Trimming took off 5 bases at V and 5 bases at J, with 19 bases between the two ends.

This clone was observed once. The DNA for the CDR3 is TGTGCCAGCTCAAAGAGTTTGGACAGGGACACTGAAGCTTTCTTT. Amino acids: CASSKSLDRDTEAFF. The chain recombines TRBV18 with TRBJ1-1; 8 bases agree with TRBD1. V was clipped by 5 bases and J by 3 bases; unmatched bases: 8. The CDR3 sequence is 15 residues long. Per the germline V gene, CDR1 is KGHSH and CDR2 is LQKENI.

CDR3 nucleotides: TGTGCCAGTAGTACCGGACTCTACGAGCAGTACTTC. Translated: CASSTGLYEQYF. V is TRBV19 and J is TRBJ2-7, with D possibly TRBD2 on 5 matching bases. Germline CDR1 and CDR2: LNHDA and SQIVND (reference sequence). The CDR3 totals 12 residues. Between the trimmed V and J ends, which lost 4 bases and 3 bases, there was a span of 7 bases.

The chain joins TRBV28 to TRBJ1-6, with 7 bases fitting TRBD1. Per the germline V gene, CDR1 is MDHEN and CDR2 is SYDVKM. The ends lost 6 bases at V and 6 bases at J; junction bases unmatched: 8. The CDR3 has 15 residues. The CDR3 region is CASRSQGGANSPLHF. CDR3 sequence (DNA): TGTGCCAGCAGGAGCCAGGGGGGCGCTAATTCACCCCTCCACTTT.

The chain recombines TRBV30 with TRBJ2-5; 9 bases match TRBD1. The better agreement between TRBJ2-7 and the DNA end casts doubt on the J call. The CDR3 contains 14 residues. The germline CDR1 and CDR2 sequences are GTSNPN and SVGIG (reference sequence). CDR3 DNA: TGTGCCTGGACTGCGGGGACAGGGAACTACGAGCAGTACTTC. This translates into CAWTAGTGNYEQYF.

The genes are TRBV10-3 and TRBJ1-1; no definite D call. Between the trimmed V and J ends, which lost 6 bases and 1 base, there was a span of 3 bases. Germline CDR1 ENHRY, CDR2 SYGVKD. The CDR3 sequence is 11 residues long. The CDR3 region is CAIRANTEAFF. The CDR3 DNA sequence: TGTGCCATCAGGGCGAACACTGAAGCTTTCTTT.

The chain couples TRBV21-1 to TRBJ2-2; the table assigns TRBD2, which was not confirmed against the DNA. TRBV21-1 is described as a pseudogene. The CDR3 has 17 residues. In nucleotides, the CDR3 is TGTGCCAGCAGCCGGGGGGGAGTTCCCTTGAACACCGGGGAGCTGTTTTTT. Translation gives CASSRGGVPLNTGELFF.

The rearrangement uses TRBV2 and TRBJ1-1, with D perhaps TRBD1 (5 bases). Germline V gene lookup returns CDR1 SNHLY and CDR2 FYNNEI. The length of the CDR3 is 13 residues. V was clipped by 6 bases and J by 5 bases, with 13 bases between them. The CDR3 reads CASSAGGETEAFF. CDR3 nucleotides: TGTGCCAGCAGCGCTGGAGGGGAAACTGAAGCTTTCTTT.

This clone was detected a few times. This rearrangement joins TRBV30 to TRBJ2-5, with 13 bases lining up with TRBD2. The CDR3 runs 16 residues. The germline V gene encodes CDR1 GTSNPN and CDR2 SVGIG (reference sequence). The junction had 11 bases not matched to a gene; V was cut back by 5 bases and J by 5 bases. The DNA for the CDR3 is TGTGCCTGGGAGGGACTAGCGGGGCCTGGATGGGAGACCCAGTACTTC. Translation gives CAWEGLAGPGWETQYF.

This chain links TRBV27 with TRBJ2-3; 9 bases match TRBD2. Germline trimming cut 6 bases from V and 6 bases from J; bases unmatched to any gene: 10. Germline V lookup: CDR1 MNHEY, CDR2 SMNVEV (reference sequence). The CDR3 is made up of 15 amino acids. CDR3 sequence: CASSPKGLASDTQYF. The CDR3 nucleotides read TGTGCCAGCAGCCCCAAGGGACTAGCATCGGATACGCAGTATTTT.

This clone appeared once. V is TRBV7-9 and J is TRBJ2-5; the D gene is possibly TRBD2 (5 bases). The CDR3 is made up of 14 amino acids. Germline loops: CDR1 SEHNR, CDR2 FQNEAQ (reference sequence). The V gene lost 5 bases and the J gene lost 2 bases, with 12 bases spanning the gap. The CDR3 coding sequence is TGTGCCAGCAGCCCCCGGACGGGACAAGAGACCCAGTACTTC. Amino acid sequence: CASSPRTGQETQYF.

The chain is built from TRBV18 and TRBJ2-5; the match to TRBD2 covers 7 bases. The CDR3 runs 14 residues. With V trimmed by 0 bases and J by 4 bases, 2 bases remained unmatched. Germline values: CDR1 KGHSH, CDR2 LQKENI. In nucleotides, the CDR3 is TGTGCCAGCTCACCACCTCCGGGGGGAGAGACCCAGTACTTC. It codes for CASSPPPGGETQYF.

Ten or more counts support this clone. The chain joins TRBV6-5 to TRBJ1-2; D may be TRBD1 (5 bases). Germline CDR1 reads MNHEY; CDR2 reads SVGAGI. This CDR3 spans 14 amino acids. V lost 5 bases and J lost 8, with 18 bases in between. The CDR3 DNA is TGTGCCAGCAGTAGCCAAGGTGGGGGAGGGGGCTACACCTTC. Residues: CASSSQGGGGGYTF.

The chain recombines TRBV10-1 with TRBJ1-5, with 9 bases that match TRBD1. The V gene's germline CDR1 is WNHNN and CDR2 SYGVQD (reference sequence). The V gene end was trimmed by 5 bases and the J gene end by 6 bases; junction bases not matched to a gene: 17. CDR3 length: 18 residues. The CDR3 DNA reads TGCGCCAGCAGTAACTACAGGGGGCGGAAGCTTCTTGGTCAGCCCCAGCATTTT. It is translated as CASSNYRGRKLLGQPQHF.

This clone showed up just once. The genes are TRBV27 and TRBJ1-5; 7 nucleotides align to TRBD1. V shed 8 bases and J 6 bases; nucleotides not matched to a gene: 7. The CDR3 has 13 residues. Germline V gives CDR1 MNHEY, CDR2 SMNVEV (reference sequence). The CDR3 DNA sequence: TGTGCCAGCGGCGGAGGGGGCGGTCAGCCCCAGCATTTT. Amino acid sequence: CASGGGGGQPQHF.

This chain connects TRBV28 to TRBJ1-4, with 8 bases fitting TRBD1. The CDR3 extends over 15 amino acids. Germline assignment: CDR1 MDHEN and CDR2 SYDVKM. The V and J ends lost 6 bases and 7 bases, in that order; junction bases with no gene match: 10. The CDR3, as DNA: TGTGCCAGCAGGCGTCAGGGGGCTGGAGGTGAAAAACTGTTTTTT. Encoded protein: CASRRQGAGGEKLFF.

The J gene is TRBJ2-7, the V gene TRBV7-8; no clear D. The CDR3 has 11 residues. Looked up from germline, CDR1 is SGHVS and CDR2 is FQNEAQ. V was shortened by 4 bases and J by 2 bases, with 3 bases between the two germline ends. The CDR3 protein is CASSSAYEQYF. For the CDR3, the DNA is TGTGCCAGCAGCTCAGCCTACGAGCAGTACTTC. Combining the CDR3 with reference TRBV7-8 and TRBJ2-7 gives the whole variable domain GAGVSQSPRYKVAKRGQDVALRCDPISGHVSLFWYQQALGQGPEFLTYFQNEAQLDKSGLPSDRFFAERPEGSVSTLKIQRTQQEDSAVYLCASSSAYEQYFGPGTRLTVT.